The 3 T cell receptor beta chains below all came from one sample that was sequenced in a study of lymphopenia after photon versus proton radiotherapy. Profiled with immunoSEQ multiplex PCR; TCRdb holds only in-frame clones, not every one. The sample consists of 20,000 to 25,000 clones, around 90% of them appearing once. Material: peripheral blood, obtained from a patient treated with proton-based radiotherapy. All receptors come from a woman aged 70-85 years with pancreatic cancer. Some clones in this sample may be carry-over from other donors' samples.

V and J are TRBV10-3 and TRBJ2-3; maybe TRBD2 (5 bases). CDR3 length: 14 residues. Deletions cut 5 bases from V and 2 bases from J, with 11 bases between. Germline CDR1 ENHRY, CDR2 SYGVKD. In DNA form, the CDR3 reads TGTGCCATCAGTCGGACTGGGCCCACAGATACGCAGTATTTT. Protein: CAISRTGPTDTQYF.

The chain couples TRBV7-2 to TRBJ1-2, with D perhaps TRBD1 (6 bases). CDR3 length: 13 residues. The germline V gene has CDR1 SGHTA and CDR2 FQGNSA. V gave up 7 bases and J gave up 8 bases, with 17 bases separating them. CDR3 nucleotides: TGTGCCAGCACCTTGCCAGGGGTGGGCGGCTACACCTTC. This translates into CASTLPGVGGYTF.

This chain links TRBV5-5 with TRBJ1-1; D is unclear. Germline V lookup: CDR1 SGHKS, CDR2 YYEKEE (reference sequence). The CDR3 is 13 residues long. Trimming pared 2 bases from V and 3 bases from J, leaving 8 bases between. The CDR3 region has the DNA TGTGCCAGCAGCTTCGCCACCGACACTGAAGCTTTCTTT. Its protein product is CASSFATDTEAFF.